These T cell receptor beta chains were read from a single sample in a study of T cell responses to AZD1222 COVID-19 vaccine. Only in-frame clones appear in the TCRdb table, and some are missing; sequencing was by immunoSEQ multiplex PCR. The sample carries around 140,000 clones, 91% recorded once. Sequenced material: peripheral blood, taken 28 days after the second AZD1222 dose. These receptors originate from an adult who received the AZD1222 COVID-19 vaccine. CDR3s include the opening cysteine and the closing phenylalanine or tryptophan. Each record gives: J gene, V gene, D gene, CDR3 protein, CDR3 DNA. D genes are given only for firm matches.

TRBJ1-2 TRBV11-1 - CASSLAGAGNYGYTF TGTGCCAGCAGCTTAGCGGGGGCCGGTAACTATGGCTACACCTTC
TRBJ2-2 TRBV7-3 - CASSSWPDDTGELFF TGTGCCAGCAGCTCTTGGCCTGATGACACCGGGGAGCTGTTTTTT
TRBJ2-1 TRBV5-6 TRBD2 CASSLASSGGSNEQFF TGTGCCAGCAGCTTGGCATCTAGCGGGGGTAGCAATGAGCAGTTCTTC
TRBJ2-5 TRBV18 - CASSPNRGGETQYF TGTGCCAGCTCACCTAACCGAGGGGGAGAGACCCAGTACTTC
TRBJ2-3 TRBV4-1 TRBD2 CASSQVSSGRRPSSTDTQYF TGCGCCAGCAGCCAAGTCTCTAGCGGGAGGCGACCGTCTTCCACAGATACGCAGTATTTT
TRBJ1-3 TRBV2 - CASTQGSSGNTIYF TGTGCCAGCACCCAGGGAAGCTCTGGAAACACCATATATTTT
TRBJ1-2 TRBV27 - CASSLLGGGNGYTF TGTGCCAGCAGTTTATTAGGAGGAGGGAATGGCTACACCTTC
TRBJ1-2 TRBV15 - CATSRDQGRHYGYTF TGTGCCACCAGCAGAGATCAGGGCAGACACTATGGCTACACCTTC
TRBJ1-5 TRBV3-1/TRBV3-2 TRBD1 CASSPGQGYQPQHF TGTGCCAGCAGCCCCGGACAGGGTTATCAGCCCCAGCATTTT
TRBJ2-1 TRBV11-3 TRBD1 CASSLALLNRGPYNEQFF TGTGCCAGCAGCTTAGCCCTCCTTAACAGGGGCCCCTACAATGAGCAGTTCTTC